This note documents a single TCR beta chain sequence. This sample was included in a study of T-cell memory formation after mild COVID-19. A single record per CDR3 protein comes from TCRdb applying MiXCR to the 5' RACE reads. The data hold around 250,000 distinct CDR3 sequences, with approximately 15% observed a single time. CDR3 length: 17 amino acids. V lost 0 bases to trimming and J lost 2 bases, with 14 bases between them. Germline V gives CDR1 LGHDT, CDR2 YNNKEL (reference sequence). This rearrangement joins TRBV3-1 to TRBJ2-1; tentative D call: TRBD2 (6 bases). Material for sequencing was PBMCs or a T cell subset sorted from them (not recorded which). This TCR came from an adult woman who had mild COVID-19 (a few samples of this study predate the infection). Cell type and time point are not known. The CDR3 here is CASSQDKGSGTYNEQFF. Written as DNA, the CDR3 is TGTGCCAGCAGCCAAGATAAGGGTAGCGGAACCTACAATGAGCAGTTCTTC.